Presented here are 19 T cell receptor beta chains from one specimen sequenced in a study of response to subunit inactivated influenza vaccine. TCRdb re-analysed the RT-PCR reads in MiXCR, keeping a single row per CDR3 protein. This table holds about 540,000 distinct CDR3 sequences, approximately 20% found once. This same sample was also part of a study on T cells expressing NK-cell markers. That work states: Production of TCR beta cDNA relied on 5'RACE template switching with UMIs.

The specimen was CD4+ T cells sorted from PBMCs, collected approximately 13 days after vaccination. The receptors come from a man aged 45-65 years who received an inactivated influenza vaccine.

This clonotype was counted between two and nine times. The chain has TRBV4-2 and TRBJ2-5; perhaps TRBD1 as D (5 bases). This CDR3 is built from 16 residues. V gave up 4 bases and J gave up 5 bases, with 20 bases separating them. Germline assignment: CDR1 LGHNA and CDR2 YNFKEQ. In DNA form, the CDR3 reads TGTGCCAGCAGCCCCAATGCTAAGGGCCCAGGGGAGACCCAGTACTTC. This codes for CASSPNAKGPGETQYF.

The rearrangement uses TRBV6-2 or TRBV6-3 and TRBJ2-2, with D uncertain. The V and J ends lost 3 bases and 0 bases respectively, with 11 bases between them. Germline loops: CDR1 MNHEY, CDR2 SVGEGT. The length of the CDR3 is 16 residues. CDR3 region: CASSYRLRSNTGELFF. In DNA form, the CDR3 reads TGTGCCAGCAGTTATCGACTCAGATCGAACACCGGGGAGCTGTTTTTT.

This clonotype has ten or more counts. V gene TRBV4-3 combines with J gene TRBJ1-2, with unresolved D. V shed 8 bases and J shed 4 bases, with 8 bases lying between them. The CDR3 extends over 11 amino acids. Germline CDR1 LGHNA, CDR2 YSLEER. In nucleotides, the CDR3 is TGCGCCAGCCGAGGCTTCTATGGCTACACCTTC. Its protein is CASRGFYGYTF.

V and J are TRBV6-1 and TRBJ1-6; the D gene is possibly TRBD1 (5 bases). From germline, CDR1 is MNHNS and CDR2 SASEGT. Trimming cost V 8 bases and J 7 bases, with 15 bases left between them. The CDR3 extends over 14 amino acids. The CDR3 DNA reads TGTGCCAGCTCCCAGAGTCGGGGGAATTCACCCCTCCACTTT. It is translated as CASSQSRGNSPLHF.

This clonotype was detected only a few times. DNA for the CDR3: TGTGCCAGCAGCTCACAGGGGGTTAATCAGCCCCAGCATTTT. This encodes CASSSQGVNQPQHF. This sequence joins TRBV7-9 and TRBJ1-5, with TRBD1 identical over 8 bases. CDR1 and CDR2 from the germline V gene are SEHNR and FQNEAQ (reference sequence). J gave up 4 bases and V 4 bases, and 3 bases lay outside the gene matches. The CDR3 runs to 14 residues.

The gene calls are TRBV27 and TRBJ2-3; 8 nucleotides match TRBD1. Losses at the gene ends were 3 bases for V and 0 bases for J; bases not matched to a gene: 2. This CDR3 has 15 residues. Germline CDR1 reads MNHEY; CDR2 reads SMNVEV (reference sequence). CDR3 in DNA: TGTGCCAGCAGTTTGAGGGACAGGAGCACAGATACGCAGTATTTT. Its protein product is CASSLRDRSTDTQYF.

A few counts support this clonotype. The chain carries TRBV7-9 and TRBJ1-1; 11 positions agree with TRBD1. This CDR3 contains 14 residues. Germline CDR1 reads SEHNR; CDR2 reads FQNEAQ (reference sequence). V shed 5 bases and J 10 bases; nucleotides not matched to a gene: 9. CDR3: CASSQGQGALGAFF. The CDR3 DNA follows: TGTGCCAGCAGCCAAGGACAGGGGGCCCTTGGAGCTTTCTTT.

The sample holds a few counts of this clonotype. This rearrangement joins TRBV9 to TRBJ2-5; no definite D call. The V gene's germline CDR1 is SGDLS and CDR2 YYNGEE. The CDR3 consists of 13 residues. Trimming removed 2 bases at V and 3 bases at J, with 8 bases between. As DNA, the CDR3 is TGTGCCAGCAGCGTTTTCGGAGAAGAGACCCAGTACTTC. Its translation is CASSVFGEETQYF.

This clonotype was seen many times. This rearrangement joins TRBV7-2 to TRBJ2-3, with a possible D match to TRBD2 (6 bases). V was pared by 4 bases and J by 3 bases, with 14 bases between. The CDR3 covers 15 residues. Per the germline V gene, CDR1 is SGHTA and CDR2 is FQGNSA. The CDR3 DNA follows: TGTGCCAGCAGCTCCCCAGGGAGGAGTACAGATACGCAGTATTTT. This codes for CASSSPGRSTDTQYF.

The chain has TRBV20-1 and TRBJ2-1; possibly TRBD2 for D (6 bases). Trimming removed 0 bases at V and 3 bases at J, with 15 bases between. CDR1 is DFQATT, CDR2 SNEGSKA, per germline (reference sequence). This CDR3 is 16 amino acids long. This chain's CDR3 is CSARDRDLLLYNEQFF. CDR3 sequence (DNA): TGCAGTGCTAGAGATCGGGACTTACTTCTCTACAATGAGCAGTTCTTC.

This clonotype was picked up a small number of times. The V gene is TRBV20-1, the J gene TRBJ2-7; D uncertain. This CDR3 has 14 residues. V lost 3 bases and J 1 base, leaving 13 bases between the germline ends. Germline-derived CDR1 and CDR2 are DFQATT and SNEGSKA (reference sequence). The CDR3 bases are TGCAGTGCTAGTCAGGCCTTCCAATCCTACGAGCAGTACTTC. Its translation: CSASQAFQSYEQYF.

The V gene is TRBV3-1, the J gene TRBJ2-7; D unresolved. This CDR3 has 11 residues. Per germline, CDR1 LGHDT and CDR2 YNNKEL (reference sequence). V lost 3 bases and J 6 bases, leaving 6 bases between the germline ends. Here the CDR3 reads CASSHAGEQYF. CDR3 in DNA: TGTGCCAGCAGCCATGCTGGCGAGCAGTACTTC.

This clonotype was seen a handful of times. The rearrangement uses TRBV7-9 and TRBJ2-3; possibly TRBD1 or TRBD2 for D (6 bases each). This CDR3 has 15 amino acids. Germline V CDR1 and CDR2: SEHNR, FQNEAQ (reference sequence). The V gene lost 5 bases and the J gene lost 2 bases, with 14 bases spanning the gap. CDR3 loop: CASSRGGSYTDTQYF. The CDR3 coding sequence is TGTGCCAGCAGCCGAGGGGGGTCCTACACAGATACGCAGTATTTT.

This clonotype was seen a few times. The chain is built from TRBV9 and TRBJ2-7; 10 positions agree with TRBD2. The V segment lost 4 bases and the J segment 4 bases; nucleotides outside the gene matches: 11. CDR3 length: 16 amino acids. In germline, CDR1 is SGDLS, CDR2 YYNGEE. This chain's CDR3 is CASSPSSGSKPYEQYF. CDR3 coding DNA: TGTGCCAGCAGCCCCTCTAGCGGGAGTAAGCCGTACGAGCAGTACTTC.

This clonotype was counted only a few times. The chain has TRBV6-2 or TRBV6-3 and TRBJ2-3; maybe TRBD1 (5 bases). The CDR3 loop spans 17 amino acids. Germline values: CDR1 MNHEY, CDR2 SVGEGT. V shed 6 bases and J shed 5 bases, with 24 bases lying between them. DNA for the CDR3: TGTGCCAGCAGCGAAAGACGAACAGGCACGGGCAAAGATACGCAGTATTTT. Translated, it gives CASSERRTGTGKDTQYF.

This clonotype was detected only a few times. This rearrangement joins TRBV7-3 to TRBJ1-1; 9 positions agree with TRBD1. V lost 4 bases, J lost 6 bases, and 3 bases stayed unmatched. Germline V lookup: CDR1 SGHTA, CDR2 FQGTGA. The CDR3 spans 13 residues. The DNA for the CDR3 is TGTGCCAGCAGCTGGGACAGGGAGGCTGAAGCTTTCTTT. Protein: CASSWDREAEAFF. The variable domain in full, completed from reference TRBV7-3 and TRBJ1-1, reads GAGVSQTPSNKVTEKGKYVELRCDPISGHTALYWYRQSLGQGPEFLIYFQGTGAADDSGLPNDRFFAVRPEGSVSTLKIQRTERGDSAVYLCASSWDREAEAFFGQGTRLTVV.

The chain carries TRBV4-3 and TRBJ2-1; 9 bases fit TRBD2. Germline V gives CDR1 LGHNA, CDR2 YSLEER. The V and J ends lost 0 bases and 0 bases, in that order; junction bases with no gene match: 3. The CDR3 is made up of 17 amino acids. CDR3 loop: CASSQEGLAGSYNEQFF. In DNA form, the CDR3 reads TGCGCCAGCAGCCAAGAGGGACTAGCAGGCTCCTACAATGAGCAGTTCTTC.

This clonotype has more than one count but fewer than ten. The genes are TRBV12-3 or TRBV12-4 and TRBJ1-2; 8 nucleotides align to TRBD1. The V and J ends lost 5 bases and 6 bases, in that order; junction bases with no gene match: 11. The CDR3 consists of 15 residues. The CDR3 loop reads CASSKAGTGVDGYTF. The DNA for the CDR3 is TGTGCCAGCAGTAAGGCCGGGACAGGAGTAGATGGCTACACCTTC.

The CDR3: CSARGTAAGYNEQFF. CDR3 nucleotides: TGCAGTGCTAGAGGGACCGCGGCAGGCTACAATGAGCAGTTCTTC. J is TRBJ2-1 and V is TRBV20-1; D uncertain. The germline V gene encodes CDR1 DFQATT and CDR2 SNEGSKA (reference sequence). CDR3 length: 15 amino acids. Trimming removed 1 base at V and 3 bases at J, with 13 bases between.